The source of this T cell receptor beta chain is a study of OX40 agonist ivuxolimab in advanced cancers. Germline CDR1 and CDR2: GTSNPN and SVGIG (reference sequence). The CDR3 contains 14 residues. This clone appeared a single time. Sequencing was performed with immunoSEQ multiplex PCR; in TCRdb, only in-frame clones are kept and a portion is missing. The sample consists of roughly 77,000 clones, approximately 92% of them appearing once. This clonotype was obtained from an adult with an advanced solid tumor such as melanoma, head and neck, liver or kidney cancer. This specimen was CD4+ or CD8+ T cells sorted from blood, taken in a trial of the OX40 agonist ivuxolimab. The chain links TRBV30 to TRBJ2-5; TRBD2 matches 8 bases. The J call may be wrong; the DNA end is better matched by TRBJ2-7. This CDR3 is CAWVGGGRFSEQYF. In nucleotides, the CDR3 is TGTGCCTGGGTGGGCGGCGGGAGGTTTAGCGAGCAGTACTTC.